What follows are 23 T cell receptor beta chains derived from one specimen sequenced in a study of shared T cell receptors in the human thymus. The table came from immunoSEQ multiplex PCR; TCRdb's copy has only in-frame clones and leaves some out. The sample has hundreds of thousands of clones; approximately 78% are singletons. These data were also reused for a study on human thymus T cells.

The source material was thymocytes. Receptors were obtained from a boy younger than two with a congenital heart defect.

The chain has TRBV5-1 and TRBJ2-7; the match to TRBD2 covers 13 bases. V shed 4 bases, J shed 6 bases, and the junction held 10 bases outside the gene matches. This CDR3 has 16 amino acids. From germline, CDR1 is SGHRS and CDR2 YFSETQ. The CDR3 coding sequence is TGCGCCAGCAGCAGGAAGGGACTAGCGGGACCCCTCGAGCAGTACTTC. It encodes CASSRKGLAGPLEQYF.

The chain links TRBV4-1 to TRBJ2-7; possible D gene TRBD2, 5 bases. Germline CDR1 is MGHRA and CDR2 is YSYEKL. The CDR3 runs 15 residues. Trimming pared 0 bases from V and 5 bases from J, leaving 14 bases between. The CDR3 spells CASSQDLWELDEQYF. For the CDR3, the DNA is TGCGCCAGCAGCCAAGATCTGTGGGAGCTGGACGAGCAGTACTTC.

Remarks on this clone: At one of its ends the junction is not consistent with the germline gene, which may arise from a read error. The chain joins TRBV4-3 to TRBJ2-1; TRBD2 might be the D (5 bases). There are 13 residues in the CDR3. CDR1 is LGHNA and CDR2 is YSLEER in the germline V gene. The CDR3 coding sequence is TGCGCCAGCAGCCAAGATTGGGCGGGTATGCTTGTCTTC. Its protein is CASSQDWAGMLVF.

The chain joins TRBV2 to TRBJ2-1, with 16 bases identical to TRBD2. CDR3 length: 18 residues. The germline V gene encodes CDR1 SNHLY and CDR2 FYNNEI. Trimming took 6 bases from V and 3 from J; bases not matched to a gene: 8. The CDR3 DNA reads TGTGCCAGCAGCTTCGGGACTAGCGGGAGGGCCCTCTACAATGAGCAGTTCTTC. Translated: CASSFGTSGRALYNEQFF. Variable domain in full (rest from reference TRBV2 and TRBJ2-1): EPEVTQTPSHQVTQMGQEVILRCVPISNHLYFYWYRQILGQKVEFLVSFYNNEISEKSEIFDDQFSVERPDGSNFTLKIRSTKLEDSAMYFCASSFGTSGRALYNEQFFGPGTRLTVL.

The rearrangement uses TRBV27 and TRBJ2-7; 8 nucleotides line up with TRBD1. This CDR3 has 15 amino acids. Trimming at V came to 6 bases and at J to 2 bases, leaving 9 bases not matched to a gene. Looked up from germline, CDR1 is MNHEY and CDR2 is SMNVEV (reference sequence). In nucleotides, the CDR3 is TGTGCCAGCAGGCCGTTGGGGGACAGGCCCTACGAGCAGTACTTC. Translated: CASRPLGDRPYEQYF.

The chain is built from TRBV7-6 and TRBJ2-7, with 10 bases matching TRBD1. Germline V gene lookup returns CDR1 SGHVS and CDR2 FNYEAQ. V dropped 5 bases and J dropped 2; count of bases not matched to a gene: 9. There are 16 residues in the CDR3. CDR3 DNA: TGTGCCAGCAGCCTTGTAGGGGGACAGGGGCCCTACGAGCAGTACTTC. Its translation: CASSLVGGQGPYEQYF.

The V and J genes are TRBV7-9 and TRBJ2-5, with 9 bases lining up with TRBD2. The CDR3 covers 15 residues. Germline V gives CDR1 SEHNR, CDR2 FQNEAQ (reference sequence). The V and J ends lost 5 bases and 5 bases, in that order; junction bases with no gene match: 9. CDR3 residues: CASSPAGGRVETQYF. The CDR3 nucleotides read TGTGCCAGCAGCCCCGCTGGCGGGAGGGTCGAGACCCAGTACTTC.

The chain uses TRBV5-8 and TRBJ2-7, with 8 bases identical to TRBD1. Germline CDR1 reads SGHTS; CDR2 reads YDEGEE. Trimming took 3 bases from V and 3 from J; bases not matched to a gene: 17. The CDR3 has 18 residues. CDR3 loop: CASSSGQEIGEQDYEQYF. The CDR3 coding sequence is TGTGCCAGCAGCTCGGGACAGGAAATCGGGGAACAGGACTACGAGCAGTACTTC. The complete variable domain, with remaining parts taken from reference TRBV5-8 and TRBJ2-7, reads EAGVTQSPTHLIKTRGQQATLRCSPISGHTSVYWYQQALGLGLQFLLWYDEGEERNRGNFPPRFSGRQFPNYSSELNVNALELEDSALYLCASSSGQEIGEQDYEQYFGPGTRLTVT.

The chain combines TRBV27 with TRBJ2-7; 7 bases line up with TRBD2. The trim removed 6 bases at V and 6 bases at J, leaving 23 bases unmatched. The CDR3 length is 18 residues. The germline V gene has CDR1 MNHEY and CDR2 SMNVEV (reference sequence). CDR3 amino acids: CASRANPGTTLGGGEQYF. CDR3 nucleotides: TGTGCCAGCAGGGCAAATCCGGGGACTACCCTTGGCGGGGGCGAGCAGTACTTC.

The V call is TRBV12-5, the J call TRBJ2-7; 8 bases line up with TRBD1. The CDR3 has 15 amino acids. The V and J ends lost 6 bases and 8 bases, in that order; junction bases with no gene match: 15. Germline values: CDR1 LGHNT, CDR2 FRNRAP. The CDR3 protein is CASGTEGQAPKKQYF. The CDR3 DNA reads TGTGCTAGTGGGACAGAGGGACAGGCCCCTAAGAAGCAGTACTTC. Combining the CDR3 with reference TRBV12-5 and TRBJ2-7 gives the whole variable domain DARVTQTPRHKVTEMGQEVTMRCQPILGHNTVFWYRQTMMQGLELLAYFRNRAPLDDSGMPKDRFSAEMPDATLATLKIQPSEPRDSAVYFCASGTEGQAPKKQYFGPGTRLTVT.

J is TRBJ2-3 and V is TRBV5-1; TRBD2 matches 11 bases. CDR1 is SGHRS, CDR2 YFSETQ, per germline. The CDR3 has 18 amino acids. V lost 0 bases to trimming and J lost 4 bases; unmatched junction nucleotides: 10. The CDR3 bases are TGCGCCAGCAGCTTGGTAGGGCTAGCGGGAGGTGATGCAGATACGCAGTATTTT. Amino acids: CASSLVGLAGGDADTQYF.

In DNA, the CDR3 is TGTGCCAGCAGTCTCCGGGACTACCCTTCCTACGAGCAGTACTTC. Its protein product is CASSLRDYPSYEQYF. This chain joins TRBV6-6 and TRBJ2-7; 7 positions match TRBD2. The trim removed 5 bases at V and 1 base at J, leaving 8 bases unmatched. CDR1 is MNHNY and CDR2 is SVGAGI in the germline V gene (reference sequence). The CDR3 totals 15 residues.

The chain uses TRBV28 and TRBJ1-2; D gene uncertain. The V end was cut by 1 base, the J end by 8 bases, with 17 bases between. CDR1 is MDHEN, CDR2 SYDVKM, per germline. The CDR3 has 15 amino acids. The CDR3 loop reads CASSLSHGVAWGYTF. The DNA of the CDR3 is TGTGCCAGCAGTTTATCCCACGGGGTCGCCTGGGGCTACACCTTC.

CDR3 protein: CASTDRTGELFF. The CDR3 DNA follows: TGTGCCAGCACCGACAGGACCGGGGAGCTGTTTTTT. The chain combines TRBV27 with TRBJ2-2; D might be TRBD1 (6 bases). CDR1 is MNHEY, CDR2 SMNVEV, per germline (reference sequence). The V gene lost 7 bases and the J gene lost 5 bases, with 8 bases spanning the gap. The CDR3 consists of 12 residues.

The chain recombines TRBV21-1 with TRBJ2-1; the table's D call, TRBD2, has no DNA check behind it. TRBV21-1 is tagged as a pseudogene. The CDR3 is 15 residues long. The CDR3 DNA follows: TGTGCCAGCAGCGGGACTTCGAGCTCCTACAATGAGCAGTTCTTC. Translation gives CASSGTSSSYNEQFF.

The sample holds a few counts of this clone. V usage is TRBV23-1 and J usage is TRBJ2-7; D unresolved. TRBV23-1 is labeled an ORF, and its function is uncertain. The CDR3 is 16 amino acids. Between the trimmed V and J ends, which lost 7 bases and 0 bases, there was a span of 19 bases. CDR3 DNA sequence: TGCGCCAGCACCCCACGGTGGGCAGGTCCCTCCTACGAGCAGTACTTC. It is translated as CASTPRWAGPSYEQYF.

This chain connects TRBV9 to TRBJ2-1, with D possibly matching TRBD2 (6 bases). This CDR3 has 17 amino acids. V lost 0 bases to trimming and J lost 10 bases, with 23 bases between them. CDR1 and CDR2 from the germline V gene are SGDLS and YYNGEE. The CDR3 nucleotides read TGTGCCAGCAGCGTAGCGAGACTAGGGTCCTACGGAGAAGAGCAGTTCTTC. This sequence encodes CASSVARLGSYGEEQFF.

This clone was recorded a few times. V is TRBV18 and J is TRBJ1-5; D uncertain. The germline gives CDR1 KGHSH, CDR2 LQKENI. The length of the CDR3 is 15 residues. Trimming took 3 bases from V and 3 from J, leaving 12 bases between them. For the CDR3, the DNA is TGTGCCAGCTCACCTACCGGGTCCTACAATCAGCCCCAGCATTTT. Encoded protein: CASSPTGSYNQPQHF.

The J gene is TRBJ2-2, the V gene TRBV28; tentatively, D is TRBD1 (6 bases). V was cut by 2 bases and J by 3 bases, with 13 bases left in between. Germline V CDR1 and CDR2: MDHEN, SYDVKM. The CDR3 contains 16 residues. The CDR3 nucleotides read TGTGCCAGCAGTTTAATAGGGACACCCGACACCGGGGAGCTGTTTTTT. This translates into CASSLIGTPDTGELFF.

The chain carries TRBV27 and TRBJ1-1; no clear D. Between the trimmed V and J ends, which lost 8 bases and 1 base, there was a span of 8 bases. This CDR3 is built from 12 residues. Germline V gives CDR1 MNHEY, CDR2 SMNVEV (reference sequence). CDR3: CASRDKNTEAFF. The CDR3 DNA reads TGTGCCAGCCGCGACAAGAACACTGAAGCTTTCTTT.

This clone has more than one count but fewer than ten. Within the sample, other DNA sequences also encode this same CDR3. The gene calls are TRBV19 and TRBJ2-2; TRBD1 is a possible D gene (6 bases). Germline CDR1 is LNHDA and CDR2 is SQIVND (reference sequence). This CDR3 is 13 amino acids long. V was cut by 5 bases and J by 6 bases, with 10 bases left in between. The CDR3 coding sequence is TGTGCCAGTAGTCCCGGGACACCCGGGGAGCTGTTTTTT. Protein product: CASSPGTPGELFF.

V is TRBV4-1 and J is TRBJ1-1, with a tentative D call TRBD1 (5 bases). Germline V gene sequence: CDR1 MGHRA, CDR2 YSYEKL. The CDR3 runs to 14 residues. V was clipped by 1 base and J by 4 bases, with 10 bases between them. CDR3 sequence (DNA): TGCGCCAGCAGCCAAGTGGCGGGGGTCACTGAAGCTTTCTTT. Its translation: CASSQVAGVTEAFF.

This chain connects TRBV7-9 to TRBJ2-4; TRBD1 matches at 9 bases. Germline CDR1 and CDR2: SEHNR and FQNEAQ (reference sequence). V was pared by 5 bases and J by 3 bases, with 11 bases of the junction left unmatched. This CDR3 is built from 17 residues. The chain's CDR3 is CASSQTDRGRGKNIQYF. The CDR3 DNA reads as TGTGCCAGCAGCCAAACGGACAGGGGTAGGGGCAAAAACATTCAGTACTTC. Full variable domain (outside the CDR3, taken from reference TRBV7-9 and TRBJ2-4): DTGVSQNPRHKITKRGQNVTFRCDPISEHNRLYWYRQTLGQGPEFLTYFQNEAQLEKSRLLSDRFSAERPKGSFSTLEIQRTEQGDSAMYLCASSQTDRGRGKNIQYFGAGTRLSVL.